These 29 T cell receptor beta chains were sequenced from one sample in a study of blood T cell repertoires in COVID-19. Libraries were prepared by immunoSEQ multiplex PCR; TCRdb keeps only in-frame clonotypes and omits some of them. This table has a few hundred thousand clones, around 83% appearing once. Sequenced input: peripheral blood. The receptors shown here come from a woman in her 50s with acute or convalescent COVID-19.

The chain uses TRBV30 and TRBJ1-2, with D unresolved. V gave up 3 bases and J gave up 2 bases, with 16 bases separating them. Per the germline V gene, CDR1 is GTSNPN and CDR2 is SVGIG (reference sequence). This CDR3 comprises 15 residues. The CDR3 DNA sequence: TGTGCCTGGAGCTCCTCCGAGGCTGGAAACTATGGCTACACCTTC. Translation gives CAWSSSEAGNYGYTF.

V usage is TRBV2 and J usage is TRBJ1-5, with a possible D match to TRBD1 (6 bases). From germline, CDR1 is SNHLY and CDR2 FYNNEI. Deletions cut 6 bases from V and 9 bases from J, with 21 bases between. The CDR3 totals 15 residues. CDR3 nucleotides: TGTGCCAGCAGCTCGACCCCGACAGGACTGACGCCCCAGCATTTT. Its protein is CASSSTPTGLTPQHF.

The chain couples TRBV7-3 to TRBJ2-1; 7 bases line up with TRBD2. This CDR3 contains 11 residues. The J segment lost 15 bases and the V segment lost 2 bases, leaving 4 bases of the junction unmatched. Germline CDR1 is SGHTA and CDR2 is FQGTGA. CDR3 residues: CASSLGLAVFF. In DNA form, the CDR3 reads TGTGCCAGCAGCTTAGGCCTAGCGGTGTTCTTC.

This sequence joins TRBV28 and TRBJ2-4, with 7 bases matching TRBD1. J gave up 9 bases and V 8 bases, and 16 bases lay outside the gene matches. CDR3 size: 15 residues. Per the germline V gene, CDR1 is MDHEN and CDR2 is SYDVKM. CDR3 sequence reads: CASSKGAGSASIQYF. CDR3 DNA sequence: TGTGCCAGCTCAAAGGGGGCAGGGTCAGCAAGCATTCAGTACTTC. Based on the CDR3 plus reference TRBV28 and TRBJ2-4, the full variable domain is DVKVTQSSRYLVKRTGEKVFLECVQDMDHENMFWYRQDPGLGLRLIYFSYDVKMKEKGDIPEGYSVSREKKERFSLILESASTNQTSMYLCASSKGAGSASIQYFGAGTRLSVL.

The V and J genes are TRBV4-2 and TRBJ2-1, with TRBD2 matching 13 bases. Germline CDR1 and CDR2: LGHNA and YNFKEQ. Trimming at V came to 2 bases and at J to 7 bases, leaving 5 bases not matched to a gene. This CDR3 spans 16 amino acids. In nucleotides, the CDR3 is TGTGCCAGCAGCCAACCACTAGCGGGGGGGGCGAATGAGCAGTTCTTC. Residues: CASSQPLAGGANEQFF.

The genes are TRBV7-2 and TRBJ1-6; 9 bases are a match to TRBD1. The CDR3 consists of 16 residues. The J segment lost 10 bases and the V segment lost 0 bases, leaving 7 bases of the junction unmatched. The germline gives CDR1 SGHTA, CDR2 FQGNSA. In nucleotides, the CDR3 is TGTGCCAGCAGCTTAGCTAGGACAGGGGCAGGGTCACCCCTCCACTTT. Amino acid sequence: CASSLARTGAGSPLHF.

This sequence joins TRBV2 and TRBJ2-5; D perhaps matches TRBD2 (5 bases). V gave up 3 bases and J gave up 4 bases, with 9 bases separating them. CDR1 is SNHLY, CDR2 FYNNEI, per germline. The CDR3 spans 13 residues. The CDR3 nucleotides read TGTGCCAGCAGTGATGGGGAGTCAGAGACCCAGTACTTC. As protein: CASSDGESETQYF.

The genes are TRBV11-2 and TRBJ1-1, with TRBD1 matching 8 bases. The CDR3 has 13 residues. V lost 6 bases to trimming and J lost 4 bases; unmatched junction nucleotides: 4. Germline V CDR1 and CDR2: SGHAT, FQNNGV. This chain's CDR3 is CASRSQGATEAFF. CDR3 DNA sequence: TGTGCCAGCAGGTCCCAGGGGGCCACTGAAGCTTTCTTT.

The chain employs TRBV12-5 and TRBJ1-1; perhaps TRBD1 as D (5 bases). CDR1 and CDR2 from the germline V gene are LGHNT and FRNRAP. CDR3 size: 13 residues. V was shortened by 2 bases and J by 5 bases, with 9 bases between the two germline ends. The CDR3 reads CASGLPRVTEAFF. CDR3 bases: TGTGCTAGTGGTTTGCCCAGGGTGACTGAAGCTTTCTTT.

V usage is TRBV10-1 and J usage is TRBJ2-7, with 8 bases matching TRBD1. V dropped 8 bases and J dropped 1; count of bases not matched to a gene: 1. Germline-derived CDR1 and CDR2 are WNHNN and SYGVQD (reference sequence). This CDR3 contains 12 residues. This chain's CDR3 is CASRTGSYEQYV. DNA for the CDR3: TGCGCCAGCCGGACAGGGTCCTACGAGCAGTACGTC.

The V call is TRBV6-4, the J call TRBJ2-3; TRBD2 matches 12 bases. Germline V gene lookup returns CDR1 MRHNA and CDR2 SNTAGT. Unmatched junction bases numbered 10, after V lost 1 base and J lost 5 bases. The CDR3 totals 18 residues. In nucleotides, the CDR3 is TGTGCCAGCAGTGACTGGCTAGCGGGGGGGCAGGTAATAGATACGCAGTATTTT. As protein: CASSDWLAGGQVIDTQYF.

The genes are TRBV20-1 and TRBJ2-5, with TRBD2 identical over 11 bases. This CDR3 comprises 15 residues. Germline trimming cut 3 bases from V and 5 bases from J; bases unmatched to any gene: 8. The germline gives CDR1 DFQATT, CDR2 SNEGSKA (reference sequence). The CDR3 DNA reads TGCAGTGCTAGTCCACTAGCGGGGGATGCGGAGACCCAGTACTTC. Amino acids: CSASPLAGDAETQYF.

This chain links TRBV7-2 with TRBJ2-7; no definite D call. The CDR3 loop spans 12 amino acids. Deletions cut 3 bases from V and 4 bases from J, with 7 bases between. Germline assignment: CDR1 SGHTA and CDR2 FQGNSA. For the CDR3, the DNA is TGTGCCAGCAGCTTTTCGCGGTACGAGCAGTACTTC. The encoded protein is CASSFSRYEQYF.

The chain has TRBV3-1 (or the pseudogene TRBV3-2) and TRBJ2-1; a possible D gene is TRBD1 (5 bases). Trimming removed 3 bases at V and 5 bases at J, with 5 bases between. Looked up from germline, CDR1 is LGHDT and CDR2 is YNNKEL (reference sequence). The CDR3 is 12 amino acids. CDR3 bases: TGTGCCAGCAGCCAGGGGCACAATGAGCAGTTCTTC. Translated: CASSQGHNEQFF.

V gene TRBV7-9 combines with J gene TRBJ2-1, with TRBD2 matching over 11 bases. V trimming: 4 bases; J trimming: 0 bases; junction bases outside the gene matches: 11. The CDR3 has 19 amino acids. Germline V gene sequence: CDR1 SEHNR, CDR2 FQNEAQ (reference sequence). CDR3 coding DNA: TGTGCCAGCAGCTCGCGGACTAGCGGGTGGGCTGGCTCCTACAATGAGCAGTTCTTC. Its translation: CASSSRTSGWAGSYNEQFF.

The rearrangement uses TRBV7-9 and TRBJ2-1; TRBD2 is a possible D gene (6 bases). Trimming pared 7 bases from V and 0 bases from J, leaving 13 bases between. This CDR3 region has 15 residues. Germline V lookup: CDR1 SEHNR, CDR2 FQNEAQ (reference sequence). The CDR3 reads CASIRDGSSYNEQFF. CDR3 sequence (DNA): TGTGCCAGCATCCGTGACGGGAGCTCCTACAATGAGCAGTTCTTC.

This clone was found a few times. The chain has TRBV24-1 and TRBJ2-7; 11 nucleotides line up with TRBD2. Germline CDR1 reads KGHDR; CDR2 reads SFDVKD. The CDR3 consists of 16 residues. J lost 0 bases, V lost 3 bases, and 3 bases had no gene match. This CDR3 is CATSDRTSGFSYEQYF. The CDR3 nucleotides read TGTGCCACCAGTGATCGGACTAGCGGGTTCTCCTACGAGCAGTACTTC.

The rearrangement joins TRBV3-1 (or the pseudogene TRBV3-2) to TRBJ1-4; maybe TRBD1 (5 bases). The CDR3 spans 16 residues. Looked up from germline, CDR1 is LGHDT and CDR2 is YNNKEL (reference sequence). V was shortened by 4 bases and J by 7 bases, with 19 bases between the two germline ends. CDR3 nucleotide sequence: TGTGCCAGCAGCCCTACCCTTACTACGGGGGGTGAAAAACTGTTTTTT. Protein product: CASSPTLTTGGEKLFF.

The V call is TRBV2, the J call TRBJ2-5; TRBD2 aligns across 15 bases. Germline CDR1 SNHLY, CDR2 FYNNEI. V lost 7 bases to trimming and J lost 6 bases; unmatched junction nucleotides: 3. This CDR3 spans 14 amino acids. CDR3 DNA sequence: TGTGCCAGCACCGGGACTAGCGGGGGGAAGACCCAGTACTTC. This sequence encodes CASTGTSGGKTQYF.

The V call is TRBV12-3 or TRBV12-4, the J call TRBJ2-1, with D uncertain. V shed 6 bases and J shed 3 bases, with 3 bases lying between them. The CDR3 has 11 residues. CDR3 protein: CASSSYNEQFF. As DNA, the CDR3 is TGTGCCAGCAGCAGCTACAATGAGCAGTTCTTC.

The chain couples TRBV18 to TRBJ2-2, with TRBD1 matching over 7 bases. The CDR3 spans 15 residues. Germline V gene data show CDR1 as KGHSH and CDR2 as LQKENI. J lost 4 bases, V lost 6 bases, and 8 bases had no gene match. CDR3 nucleotides: TGTGCCAGCTCCCGCCTGACAGGGCTCACCGGGGAGCTGTTTTTT. Translating it yields CASSRLTGLTGELFF.

The chain links TRBV7-2 to TRBJ2-3, with a possible D match to TRBD2 (6 bases). Germline assignment: CDR1 SGHTA and CDR2 FQGNSA. The ends were cut back, 5 bases at V and 9 bases at J, with 15 bases in the middle. CDR3 size: 13 residues. CDR3 DNA sequence: TGTGCCAGCAGCGCGGGACTGGTCGGCACGCAGTATTTT. Protein product: CASSAGLVGTQYF.

This sequence joins TRBV5-4 and TRBJ1-4, with D perhaps TRBD1 (5 bases). The V gene lost 0 bases and the J gene lost 8 bases, with 14 bases spanning the gap. CDR3 size: 15 residues. Germline CDR1 reads SGHNT; CDR2 reads YYREEE (reference sequence). The CDR3 nucleotides read TGTGCCAGCAGCTTGGAACAGGTAGGAAGGGAAAAACTGTTTTTT. Amino acids: CASSLEQVGREKLFF.

The rearrangement uses TRBV5-1 and TRBJ2-5; 12 nucleotides align to TRBD2. The V gene end was trimmed by 3 bases and the J gene end by 5 bases; junction bases not matched to a gene: 11. Germline CDR1 SGHRS, CDR2 YFSETQ. This CDR3 has 17 residues. The CDR3 spells CASSSVPLAGGRETQYF. Written as DNA, the CDR3 is TGCGCCAGCAGCTCGGTACCACTAGCGGGGGGCCGGGAGACCCAGTACTTC.

The V and J genes are TRBV27 and TRBJ1-2, with D perhaps TRBD1 (6 bases). Per germline, CDR1 MNHEY and CDR2 SMNVEV (reference sequence). The V end was cut by 6 bases, the J end by 0 bases, with 14 bases between. The CDR3 loop spans 15 amino acids. The CDR3 DNA reads TGTGCCAGCAGCGACAGGAACCCCTCTAACTATGGCTACACCTTC. As protein: CASSDRNPSNYGYTF.

V and J are TRBV5-1 and TRBJ1-4; TRBD1 is a possible D gene (5 bases). The germline V gene encodes CDR1 SGHRS and CDR2 YFSETQ. The CDR3 sequence is 15 residues long. V was shortened by 0 bases and J by 8 bases, with 14 bases between the two germline ends. CDR3 protein: CASSLGGEAVEKLFF. The CDR3 DNA reads as TGCGCCAGCAGCTTGGGGGGCGAGGCGGTGGAAAAACTGTTTTTT.

The chain has TRBV11-1 and TRBJ2-6, with TRBD1 matching over 10 bases. Germline lookup yields CDR1 SGHAT and CDR2 FQDESV (reference sequence). The CDR3 contains 16 residues. The V and J ends lost 5 bases and 2 bases, in that order; junction bases with no gene match: 3. CDR3 sequence (DNA): TGTGCCAGCAGCACTGGACAGGGGGCTGGGGCCAACGTCCTGACTTTC. This sequence encodes CASSTGQGAGANVLTF.

The chain employs TRBV10-2 and TRBJ1-1; D unresolved. From germline, CDR1 is WSHSY and CDR2 SAAADI. This CDR3 has 14 residues. Trimming left V 6 bases short and J 0 bases short, with 11 bases between. CDR3 nucleotide sequence: TGCGCCAGCAGCCTACTACAAGTGAACACTGAAGCTTTCTTT. As protein: CASSLLQVNTEAFF.

The chain couples TRBV6-4 to TRBJ2-2; the match to TRBD1 covers 9 bases. Trimming cost V 6 bases and J 4 bases; bases outside gene matches: 12. The CDR3 is 17 amino acids. The V gene's germline CDR1 is MRHNA and CDR2 SNTAGT. CDR3 loop: CASSYLAGTGPTGELFF. The CDR3 DNA reads as TGTGCCAGCAGCTACCTAGCAGGGACAGGGCCCACCGGGGAGCTGTTTTTT.